The entry that follows covers one T cell receptor (beta chain) sequence. Its antigen is unknown. No clone much larger than this one lies a single base away; base qualities are absent. The immunoSEQ Assay, which relies on bias-controlled multiplex PCR amplification of genomic DNA, was used to profile TCRbeta CDR3 regions. From the authors' description of their analysis: The absolute abundance of each unique TCRbeta CDR3 region was quantified after sequences were collapsed and filtered. Differential abundance was tested with a binomial (Fisher-equivalent) model and with a beta-binomial model adding time-dependent variance fitted from healthy donors. Clones with fewer than 5 combined templates were excluded, and clones with Benjamini-Hochberg FDR below 0.01 were called differentially abundant. Using the form v = (b*log(k)+a)^2, the beta-binomial variance was modeled as a function of the total template count across the two samples. The immuneACCESS repertoire file appears here via TCRdb, limited to in-frame rearrangements. These files lack a portion of the clones; in checked studies, under half of the deficit traces to unresolved V genes, and the cause of the others is not known. From that table come the V and J calls and clone size; the DNA was used to work out D and trimming. The sample has around 100,000 clones on record, approximately 90% of them singletons. Less than 15% of the sample belongs to the ten largest clones.

The data originate from a study of identifying expanded T cells in peripheral blood (dated 2019 in TCRdb). About the investigation overall: Technical replicates were generated by sequencing separate aliquots of the same genomic DNA pool, and four replicates were compared pairwise. What the study reported, not specific to this receptor: Both the number of clones called differentially abundant and the false-positive rate were significantly reduced by the beta-binomial model across all healthy-donor time intervals. The authors expected biological variance in healthy repertoires might increase further over much longer intervals such as months to years. For all healthy donors, the variance in clone template counts between two-week samples rose significantly as total template count increased. Approximately 1.2 differentially abundant clones were flagged by the binomial model between technical replicates, whereas about 15 and 18 were flagged over around two weeks and four weeks, respectively.

V lost 10 bases and J lost 4 bases; the stretch between them is 20 bases long. There are 14 amino acids in the CDR3, from cysteine to phenylalanine inclusive. CDR3 DNA is the only sequence kept; it has 42 bases, read in frame from the first base. Looking up the germline V gene (reference sequence) yields CDR1 LNHDA and CDR2 SQIVND. During the collection period, no immune events, such as infections, were documented for the healthy donors. Healthy-donor blood repertoires served as a training cohort to calibrate time-dependent variance in a beta-binomial model of T-cell clone differential abundance. There were 10 healthy donors in the training cohort, of whom 3 were female and 7 were male. On average the donors were 43 years old, and their ages spanned roughly 29 to 64 years. Whole blood, obtained from a commercial supplier, was collected from each healthy donor at three time points spaced roughly 14 days apart. Genomic DNA was extracted from unsorted whole blood for immunosequencing.

The sequence came from a person aged 18-70 years in good health. This receptor chain uses TRBV19 and TRBJ2-7; 6 matching bases give a weak D call of TRBD2. What was sequenced was blood. The DNA reads as follows: TGTGCCACTTACACTGCGGGGCGACCTTACGAGCAGTACTTC. This is translated as CATYTAGRPYEQYF.